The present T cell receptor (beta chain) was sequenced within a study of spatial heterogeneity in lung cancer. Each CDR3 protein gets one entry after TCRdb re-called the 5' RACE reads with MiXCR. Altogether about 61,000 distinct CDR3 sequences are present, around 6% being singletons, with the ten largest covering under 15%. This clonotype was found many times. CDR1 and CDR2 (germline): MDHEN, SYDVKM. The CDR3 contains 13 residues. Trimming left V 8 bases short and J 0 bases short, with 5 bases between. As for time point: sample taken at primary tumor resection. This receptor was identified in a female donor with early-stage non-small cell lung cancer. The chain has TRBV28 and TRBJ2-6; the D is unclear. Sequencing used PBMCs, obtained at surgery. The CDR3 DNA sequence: TGTGCCAGCGTGGGCTCTGGGGCCAACGTCCTGACTTTC. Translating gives CASVGSGANVLTF.